This note documents a single TCR beta chain sequence. What it recognizes is unknown. This sample was included in a study of shared clonotypes between healthy human individuals. General study findings and limits: Naive CD4 clonotypes overlapped across a few donors at about 5%.

Germline V gene sequence: CDR1 SGHDT, CDR2 YYEEEE. Trimming left V 3 bases short and J 6 bases short, with 12 bases between. This CDR3 contains 14 residues. A 200 ng quantity of DNA, tens of thousands of T cell genomes, went into the sorted-subset replicate PCRs. Sequencing was performed with immunoSEQ multiplex PCR; in TCRdb, only in-frame clones are kept and a portion is missing. Among 2 million to 2.5 million clones listed, about 94% were seen once. The gene calls are TRBV5-6 and TRBJ2-2; D uncertain. Sample: naive CD4+ T cells sorted from blood. Subset here: CD45RA+ positively selected. The sequence was collected from a man between 18 and 29 years old in good health. The CDR3 nucleotides read TGTGCCAGCAGCTGGGCATCTAGGGCCGGGGAGCTGTTTTTT. This gives the protein CASSWASRAGELFF. Drawing the rest from reference TRBV5-6 and TRBJ2-2, the complete variable domain is DAGVTQSPTHLIKTRGQQVTLRCSPKSGHDTVSWYQQALGQGPQFIFQYYEEEERQRGNFPDRFSGHQFPNYSSELNVNALLLGDSALYLCASSWASRAGELFFGEGSRLTVL.